The 8 T cell receptor beta chains presented below share a single source sample, sequenced in a study of blood T cells in healthy people across ages. Using a J-beta primer mix together with a sample-barcoded 5' primer, a second PCR was run for roughly 7 to 12 cycles. TCRdb used MiXCR to reprocess the 5' RACE reads, holding one entry per CDR3 protein. The table shows 1.2 million to 1.5 million distinct CDR3 sequences, with roughly 59% occurring only once. Source material: blood. The receptors here all came from a man aged 18 to 29 in good health.

This chain connects TRBV10-3 to TRBJ2-1; TRBD2 agrees at 7 bases. The CDR3 is made up of 17 amino acids. Per germline, CDR1 ENHRY and CDR2 SYGVKD. The V gene end was trimmed by 4 bases and the J gene end by 4 bases; junction bases not matched to a gene: 13. The CDR3 protein is CAISGVWGEGPYNEQFF. The CDR3 DNA follows: TGTGCCATCAGTGGGGTTTGGGGGGAGGGCCCTTACAATGAGCAGTTCTTC.

This chain joins TRBV7-9 and TRBJ2-3; 7 bases are a match to TRBD2. The CDR3 sequence is 17 residues long. From germline, CDR1 is SEHNR and CDR2 FQNEAQ (reference sequence). Trimming cost V 5 bases and J 5 bases; bases outside gene matches: 16. This CDR3 reads CASSLTGLAVLGDTQYF. DNA of the CDR3: TGTGCCAGCAGCCTCACGGGGCTAGCGGTTTTAGGAGATACGCAGTATTTT.

This chain connects TRBV6-5 to TRBJ2-5; 11 bases agree with TRBD2. The last part of the DNA fits TRBJ2-7 better; the J call may be wrong. Germline-derived CDR1 and CDR2 are MNHEY and SVGAGI. This CDR3 spans 15 amino acids. CDR3 loop: CASSYDGTSGYEQYF. The CDR3 DNA follows: TGTGCCAGCAGTTACGATGGGACTAGCGGTTACGAGCAGTACTTC.

This chain uses TRBV10-3 with TRBJ1-3, with D maybe TRBD1 (6 bases). The CDR3 covers 18 residues. Trimming stripped 0 bases from V and 0 bases from J, with 15 bases between. Germline values: CDR1 ENHRY, CDR2 SYGVKD. CDR3: CAISESPGDNHSGNTIYF. CDR3 in DNA: TGTGCCATCAGTGAGTCCCCGGGGGACAACCACTCTGGAAACACCATATATTTT.

This rearrangement joins TRBV4-1 to TRBJ1-4; possible D gene TRBD1, 5 bases. The CDR3 runs to 15 residues. CDR1 is MGHRA and CDR2 is YSYEKL in the germline V gene. The V and J ends lost 4 bases and 4 bases respectively, with 13 bases between them. The DNA for the CDR3 is TGCGCCAGCAGCCCCTCTCGGGGGGATAATGAAAAACTGTTTTTT. Protein: CASSPSRGDNEKLFF.

This clonotype appeared a few times. The chain is built from TRBV7-6 and TRBJ2-7, with TRBD1 matching 9 bases. The CDR3 loop spans 14 amino acids. Germline-derived CDR1 and CDR2 are SGHVS and FNYEAQ. After removal of 5 bases from V and 5 bases from J, the junction contained 7 bases not matched to a gene. CDR3 nucleotide sequence: TGTGCCAGCAGCAGTTTGGACAGGGGCGACGAGCAGTACTTC. It translates to CASSSLDRGDEQYF.

As regards this clonotype: Sequence at one end of the junction differs from germline and may be a read error. The chain links TRBV20-1 to TRBJ2-7; 8 bases match TRBD2. This CDR3 comprises 13 residues. Per the germline V gene, CDR1 is DFQATT and CDR2 is SNEGSKA (reference sequence). CDR3 region: CSARTSEAYERYF. The CDR3, as DNA: TGCAGTGCTAGGACTAGCGAGGCCTACGAGCGGTACTTC.

On this clonotype: A junction boundary mismatches the germline segment, possibly from a read error. The chain is built from TRBV6-2 or TRBV6-3 and TRBJ1-2; D is perhaps TRBD1 (5 bases). Germline V gene sequence: CDR1 MNHEY, CDR2 SVGEGT. This CDR3 region has 14 residues. DNA for the CDR3: TGTGCCAGCTGTTACACCGACAGTTACTATGGCTACACCTTC. It yields the protein CASCYTDSYYGYTF.